These T cell receptor beta chains were read from a single sample in a study of T-cell memory formation after mild COVID-19. TCRdb itself ran the 5' RACE reads through MiXCR, one entry per CDR3 protein. The sample has roughly 450,000 distinct CDR3 sequences; around a sixth are singletons. The sequenced material came from PBMCs or a T cell subset sorted from them (not recorded which). Every receptor here comes from an adult woman who had mild COVID-19 (a few samples of this study predate the infection). Cell type and time point are not known. The CDR3 runs from the conserved cysteine through the conserved F or W. The D gene is left open where the match is weak. The listing skips clone size in some rows; elsewhere it reads once, few, many or a size class.

length: 16
J: TRBJ2-3
size: .
V: TRBV14
D: TRBD1
DNA: TGTGCCAGCAGCCCGACAGGGGACTCGATCACAGATACGCAGTATTTT
CDR3: CASSPTGDSITDTQYF

length: 14
J: TRBJ1-1
size: .
V: TRBV11-1
D: TRBD1
DNA: TGTGCCAGCAGCTTAATTCCTGGGACAGGTGAAGCTTTCTTT
CDR3: CASSLIPGTGEAFF

length: 14
J: TRBJ2-1
size: .
V: TRBV2
D: .
DNA: TGTGCCAGCCGTACTTACGCCCCCACCAATGAGCAGTTCTTC
CDR3: CASRTYAPTNEQFF

length: 14
J: TRBJ2-2
size: few
V: TRBV29-1
D: .
DNA: TGCAGCGTTGACGCGCAGGGGAACACCGGGGAGCTGTTTTTT
CDR3: CSVDAQGNTGELFF

length: 15
J: TRBJ1-1
size: .
V: TRBV7-3
D: .
DNA: TGTGCCAGCAGCTTAAACGGGGTCCTGAACACTGAAGCTTTCTTT
CDR3: CASSLNGVLNTEAFF

length: 14
J: TRBJ1-1
size: .
V: TRBV6-6
D: .
DNA: TGTGCCAGCAGTTTCCGCCGAGGGCCAACTGAAGCTTTCTTT
CDR3: CASSFRRGPTEAFF

length: 14
J: TRBJ2-5
size: .
V: TRBV7-8
D: .
DNA: TGTGCCAGCAGCCATATGGCCGCGGTGGAGACCCAGTACTTC
CDR3: CASSHMAAVETQYF

length: 18
J: TRBJ2-4
size: .
V: TRBV12-3/TRBV12-4
D: TRBD2
DNA: TGTGCCAGCAGTTTCGCGGGAGGGCCGTCGGGTCTCAAAAACATTCAGTACTTC
CDR3: CASSFAGGPSGLKNIQYF

length: 12
J: TRBJ1-1
size: .
V: TRBV27
D: .
DNA: TGTGCCAGCAGAACCACAGGGACTGAAGCTTTCTTT
CDR3: CASRTTGTEAFF

length: 16
J: TRBJ2-3
size: .
V: TRBV20-1
D: TRBD2
DNA: TGCAGTGCTCCGGGACTAGCGGAACCTAGCACAGATACGCAGTATTTT
CDR3: CSAPGLAEPSTDTQYF

length: 15
J: TRBJ1-5
size: .
V: TRBV12-3/TRBV12-4
D: .
DNA: TGTGCCAGCAGTTTAGGGGCCAGGCTCAATCAGCCCCAGCATTTT
CDR3: CASSLGARLNQPQHF

length: 17
J: TRBJ1-2
size: .
V: TRBV19
D: TRBD1
DNA: TGTGCCAGTAGTATCCCGGCCAGGGGGGACGCTAACTATGGCTACACCTTC
CDR3: CASSIPARGDANYGYTF

length: 14
J: TRBJ2-7
size: many
V: TRBV12-3/TRBV12-4
D: .
DNA: TGTGCCAGCAGCTCCAACCCCCCCCTCAACGAGCAGTACTTC
CDR3: CASSSNPPLNEQYF

length: 15
J: TRBJ2-1
size: .
V: TRBV7-2
D: .
DNA: TGTGCCAGCAGCTTAGATGGCGGGGTCGGCAATGAGCAGTTCTTC
CDR3: CASSLDGGVGNEQFF

length: 15
J: TRBJ2-3
size: .
V: TRBV3-1
D: TRBD1
DNA: TGTGCCAGCAGCTATGGACAGGGAAGCACAGATACGCAGTATTTT
CDR3: CASSYGQGSTDTQYF

length: 14
J: TRBJ2-2
size: few
V: TRBV4-2
D: .
DNA: TGTGCCAGCAGCCAGGTGGAAGAGGCCGGGGAGCTGTTTTTT
CDR3: CASSQVEEAGELFF

length: 14
J: TRBJ1-1
size: few
V: TRBV7-2
D: .
DNA: TGTGCCAGCAGCTTAGGGGGGGCCGGGGCTGAAGCTTTCTTT
CDR3: CASSLGGAGAEAFF

length: 13
J: TRBJ2-3
size: few
V: TRBV18
D: .
DNA: TGTGCCAGCGCCGGGGACTTGTCAGATACGCAGTATTTT
CDR3: CASAGDLSDTQYF

length: 15
J: TRBJ1-6
size: many
V: TRBV20-1
D: .
DNA: TGCAGTGCTAGAGATCCGGGCCGGGCTAATTCACCCCTCCACTTT
CDR3: CSARDPGRANSPLHF

length: 15
J: TRBJ2-3
size: few
V: TRBV18
D: .
DNA: TGTGCCAGCAGAGGAGGGTCAGGTAGCACAGATACGCAGTATTTT
CDR3: CASRGGSGSTDTQYF

length: 16
J: TRBJ1-2
size: .
V: TRBV4-1
D: TRBD1
DNA: TGCGCCAGCGGGAGAGCGGAGGACAGGGCAAGGTATGGCTACACCTTC
CDR3: CASGRAEDRARYGYTF

length: 17
J: TRBJ2-7
size: few
V: TRBV4-3
D: TRBD2
DNA: TGCGCCAGCAGCCAAGACCGGACTAGCGGGAATCCCTACGAGCAGTACTTC
CDR3: CASSQDRTSGNPYEQYF

length: 13
J: TRBJ1-6
size: few
V: TRBV30
D: .
DNA: TGTGCCTGGAGTGTTGGGGGAAATTCACCCCTCCACTTT
CDR3: CAWSVGGNSPLHF

length: 16
J: TRBJ1-1
size: .
V: TRBV4-2
D: .
DNA: TGTGCCAGCAGCCAAGATTCTACCGCGATCAACACTGAAGCTTTCTTT
CDR3: CASSQDSTAINTEAFF

length: 11
J: TRBJ2-7
size: .
V: TRBV5-1
D: .
DNA: TGCGCCAGCCGGACAACCTACGAGCAGTACTTC
CDR3: CASRTTYEQYF

length: 16
J: TRBJ2-2
size: .
V: TRBV4-2
D: .
DNA: TGTGCCAGCAGCCAAGACGAGCGGGCGGGCACCGGGGAGCTGTTTTTT
CDR3: CASSQDERAGTGELFF

length: 15
J: TRBJ2-7
size: few
V: TRBV6-1
D: .
DNA: TGTGCCAGCAGCGTCACACAGGGTAGCGTACACGAGCAGTACTTC
CDR3: CASSVTQGSVHEQYF

length: 14
J: TRBJ1-2
size: .
V: TRBV5-1
D: .
DNA: TGCGCCAGCAGCTTGGAGGGCAGCGCCTATGGCTACACCTTC
CDR3: CASSLEGSAYGYTF